This record looks at one TCR beta chain sequence and its context. What this receptor recognizes is not known. Per-base qualities were not stored, and no clone one base away is much larger. The method was the immunoSEQ multiplex PCR assay. TCRdb re-hosts the immuneACCESS table, in-frame sequences only. Its copies lack some clones; in the studies checked, an unresolved V gene accounts for under half of them, and the cause for the rest is not known. Here the sample has 100,000 to 150,000 clones; approximately 87% occur a single time. Of the sample, roughly 2.8% falls within the top ten clones. CDR1 and CDR2 (SGHTA, FQGNSA) derive from the germline V gene. The CDR3 runs 13 amino acids, cysteine and phenylalanine included. This entry keeps only the CDR3 DNA: 39 bases, framed from base 1. V drops 5 bases and J drops 2 bases, leaving 8 bases in between. This sample is part of a study of control samples from healthy donors and cancer patients (TCRdb year 2020).

The chain couples TRBV7-2 to TRBJ2-3, with the D gene uncertain. This TCR was recovered from a man aged 55 to 70 in good health. Sequenced material: blood. The CDR3 sequence is CASSPRNTDTQYF. The nucleotide sequence is TGTGCCAGCAGCCCGAGAAACACAGATACGCAGTATTTT. With the rest looked up from the reference TRBV7-2 and TRBJ2-3 genes rather than sequenced, the full variable domain is GAGVSQSPSNKVTEKGKDVELRCDPISGHTALYWYRQSLGQGLEFLIYFQGNSAPDKSGLPSDRFSAERTGGSVSTLTIQRTQQEDSAVYLCASSPRNTDTQYFGPGTRLTVL.